This passage covers 32 T cell receptor beta chains from one sample sequenced in a study of type 1 regulatory T cells. Using its own MiXCR run on the reads, TCRdb lists one record per CDR3 protein. Of 60,000 to 70,000 distinct CDR3 sequences in the sample, approximately 47% were seen once. Their specific antigens are unknown. The material sequenced was cultured non-Tr1 T cells, either the whole culture or a sorted T cell fraction (not recorded which). These receptors were obtained from a human donor in good health.

V and J are TRBV10-2 and TRBJ1-1; 9 bases line up with TRBD1. Germline V gene data show CDR1 as WSHSY and CDR2 as SAAADI. This CDR3 region has 14 residues. The V gene end was trimmed by 7 bases and the J gene end by 5 bases; junction bases not matched to a gene: 8. CDR3 DNA sequence: TGCGCCAGCATTCAGGGACAGGGAGTGACTGAAGCTTTCTTT. It yields the protein CASIQGQGVTEAFF.

The chain carries TRBV25-1 and TRBJ2-2; D remains unclear. Germline lookup yields CDR1 MGHDK and CDR2 SYGVNS. The CDR3 is made up of 14 amino acids. V shed 4 bases and J shed 6 bases, with 12 bases lying between them. CDR3 DNA sequence: TGTGCCAGCAGTGTGGGTTCGGTCTCCGGGGAGCTGTTTTTT. It codes for CASSVGSVSGELFF.

The chain combines TRBV11-1 with TRBJ2-2, with unresolved D. This CDR3 has 16 residues. Germline V lookup: CDR1 SGHAT, CDR2 FQDESV (reference sequence). Deletions cut 1 base from V and 1 base from J, with 10 bases between. As DNA, the CDR3 is TGTGCCAGCAGCTTAGATGAAATAGGGAACACCGGGGAGCTGTTTTTT. Residues: CASSLDEIGNTGELFF.

The rearrangement links TRBV7-2 to TRBJ1-2, with 8 bases fitting TRBD1. Looked up from germline, CDR1 is SGHTA and CDR2 is FQGNSA. The CDR3 is 15 residues long. V dropped 2 bases and J dropped 8; count of bases not matched to a gene: 10. The CDR3 spells CASSLTGGGVGGYTF. For the CDR3, the DNA is TGTGCCAGCAGCTTAACAGGGGGGGGCGTGGGCGGCTACACCTTC.

The gene calls are TRBV12-3 or TRBV12-4 and TRBJ2-5, with D perhaps TRBD1 or TRBD2 (5 bases each). V lost 6 bases and J lost 3, with 17 bases in between. The CDR3 spans 15 residues. CDR3 nucleotides: TGTGCCAGCAGGCCGGGACGTACCCAAGAAGAGACCCAGTACTTC. Encoded protein: CASRPGRTQEETQYF.

This sequence joins TRBV4-1 and TRBJ1-1, with a tentative D call TRBD1 (6 bases). The CDR3 consists of 16 residues. The V and J ends lost 3 bases and 1 base respectively, with 15 bases between them. CDR1 is MGHRA, CDR2 YSYEKL, per germline. The CDR3 coding sequence is TGCGCCAGCAGCCACGTGGGTCGGGGGCAGAACACTGAAGCTTTCTTT. Protein product: CASSHVGRGQNTEAFF.

The CDR3 DNA is TGTGCCAGCTCCCCGGGGGCAAGGCAAGAGACCCAGTACTTC. Protein sequence: CASSPGARQETQYF. The chain carries TRBV12-3 or TRBV12-4 and TRBJ2-5, with D perhaps TRBD1 or TRBD2 (6 bases each). Trimming stripped 8 bases from V and 2 bases from J, with 15 bases between. The CDR3 spans 14 residues.

CDR3 bases: TGTGCCAGCAGCGTGGAGGGGTATCCTGGAAACACCATATATTTT. Its translation is CASSVEGYPGNTIYF. This chain uses TRBV5-6 with TRBJ1-3, with a possible D match to TRBD1 (5 bases). The V gene's germline CDR1 is SGHDT and CDR2 YYEEEE. This CDR3 spans 15 amino acids. Trimming shortened V by 4 bases and J by 2 bases, and 13 bases separated the two germline ends.

There are a few counts of this clonotype. The genes are TRBV4-1 and TRBJ1-6; 7 bases map to TRBD1. Losses at the gene ends were 2 bases for V and 8 bases for J; bases not matched to a gene: 12. The germline CDR1 and CDR2 sequences are MGHRA and YSYEKL. The CDR3 has 17 residues. The CDR3 reads CASSQIPQAGGYSPLHF. CDR3 DNA: TGCGCCAGCAGCCAAATCCCCCAGGCAGGGGGTTATTCACCCCTCCACTTT.

This clonotype was detected only a few times. V usage is TRBV3-1 and J usage is TRBJ2-7; possible D gene TRBD1, 6 bases. The CDR3 runs 14 residues. The germline V gene encodes CDR1 LGHDT and CDR2 YNNKEL (reference sequence). The germline V and J ends were trimmed by 3 bases and 5 bases, with 14 bases remaining between them. Here the CDR3 reads CASSHVNYRDEQYF. CDR3 DNA: TGTGCCAGCAGCCACGTGAACTACAGGGACGAGCAGTACTTC.

V gene TRBV29-1 combines with J gene TRBJ2-3; the D is unclear. This CDR3 has 14 residues. Germline assignment: CDR1 SQVTM and CDR2 ANQGSEA. Trimming left V 3 bases short and J 0 bases short, with 10 bases between. CDR3: CSVDGKTSTDTQYF. In DNA, the CDR3 is TGCAGCGTTGATGGCAAAACTAGCACAGATACGCAGTATTTT.

This clonotype came up a few times. The chain uses TRBV27 and TRBJ1-5; 7 nucleotides agree with TRBD1. The CDR3 loop spans 14 amino acids. V shed 7 bases and J 4 bases; nucleotides not matched to a gene: 7. Germline V gene lookup returns CDR1 MNHEY and CDR2 SMNVEV (reference sequence). This CDR3 reads CASKQGGWNQPQHF. The CDR3 nucleotides read TGTGCCAGCAAGCAGGGGGGATGGAATCAGCCCCAGCATTTT.

This clonotype was counted a few times. This chain links TRBV11-2 with TRBJ1-2; weak D call: TRBD1 (5 bases). Trimming left V 5 bases short and J 1 base short, with 17 bases between. The length of the CDR3 is 16 residues. Germline V lookup: CDR1 SGHAT, CDR2 FQNNGV. This CDR3 reads CASSPLARGGNYGYTF. In DNA form, the CDR3 reads TGTGCCAGCAGCCCCCTGGCCCGGGGCGGTAACTATGGCTACACCTTC.

The chain is built from TRBV18 and TRBJ1-4; D uncertain. The CDR3 runs 13 residues. Germline-derived CDR1 and CDR2 are KGHSH and LQKENI. Trimming took 6 bases from V and 5 from J, leaving 10 bases between them. CDR3 sequence: CASSRAGNEKLFF. The CDR3 coding sequence is TGTGCCAGCTCTCGAGCCGGAAATGAAAAACTGTTTTTT.

This clonotype was seen a few times. The V gene is TRBV20-1, the J gene TRBJ2-2; 14 bases map to TRBD2. The CDR3 contains 17 residues. V was clipped by 3 bases and J by 0 bases; unmatched bases: 3. Germline values: CDR1 DFQATT, CDR2 SNEGSKA (reference sequence). CDR3 sequence reads: CSASQTSGGANTGELFF. The CDR3 region has the DNA TGCAGTGCTAGTCAGACTAGCGGGGGGGCGAACACCGGGGAGCTGTTTTTT.

This sequence joins TRBV18 and TRBJ2-1, with a weak D call TRBD2 (6 bases). Trimming stripped 3 bases from V and 4 bases from J, with 13 bases between. CDR1 and CDR2 (germline): KGHSH, LQKENI. The CDR3 spans 15 residues. Here the CDR3 DNA reads TGTGCCAGCTCACCTATGGGGACTGTATACAATGAGCAGTTCTTC. Protein product: CASSPMGTVYNEQFF. The full variable domain, with the rest looked up from reference TRBV18 and TRBJ2-1, is NAGVMQNPRHLVRRRGQEARLRCSPMKGHSHVYWYRQLPEEGLKFMVYLQKENIIDESGMPKERFSAEFPKEGPSILRIQQVVRGDSAAYFCASSPMGTVYNEQFFGPGTRLTVL.

V gene TRBV7-2 combines with J gene TRBJ1-5; D gene unclear. V lost 3 bases and J 3 bases, leaving 9 bases between the germline ends. This CDR3 is built from 14 residues. Germline CDR1 reads SGHTA; CDR2 reads FQGNSA. The CDR3: CASSLGSTNQPQHF. CDR3 DNA sequence: TGTGCCAGCAGCTTGGGAAGCACCAATCAGCCCCAGCATTTT.

CDR3 nucleotides: TGCAGTGCTACCAAGGACAGGGACTACTCCTACGAGCAGTACTTC. Translation gives CSATKDRDYSYEQYF. The chain links TRBV20-1 to TRBJ2-7; a weak D match, TRBD1 (8 bases). The CDR3 runs 15 residues. Germline CDR1 is DFQATT and CDR2 is SNEGSKA (reference sequence). V was clipped by 4 bases and J by 0 bases, with 16 bases between them.

The J gene is TRBJ2-7, the V gene TRBV6-6, with D maybe TRBD2 (5 bases). Trimming left V 7 bases short and J 6 bases short, with 13 bases between. CDR1 and CDR2 from the germline V gene are MNHNY and SVGAGI (reference sequence). The CDR3 has 12 amino acids. The CDR3 spells CASNRRLGEQYF. The CDR3 DNA is TGTGCCAGCAACCGGAGGTTGGGCGAGCAGTACTTC.

The V call is TRBV5-6, the J call TRBJ2-2; D ambiguous. The CDR3 has 15 residues. Germline V gene sequence: CDR1 SGHDT, CDR2 YYEEEE. V dropped 0 bases and J dropped 5 bases, with 11 bases sitting between them. Here the CDR3 reads CASSLGWVQTGELFF. In DNA form, the CDR3 reads TGTGCCAGCAGCTTGGGATGGGTTCAGACCGGGGAGCTGTTTTTT.

This chain connects TRBV5-1 to TRBJ2-5, with TRBD1 matching over 7 bases. Losses at the gene ends were 3 bases for V and 1 base for J; bases not matched to a gene: 3. The CDR3 runs 14 residues. Germline CDR1 is SGHRS and CDR2 is YFSETQ. The CDR3 region is CASSYQGVQETQYF. The CDR3 region has the DNA TGCGCCAGCAGCTATCAGGGGGTCCAAGAGACCCAGTACTTC.

In its sample, this clonotype was seen a few times. The genes are TRBV12-3 or TRBV12-4 and TRBJ1-1; D gene unclear. The V and J ends lost 2 bases and 0 bases respectively, with 4 bases between them. The CDR3 spans 13 residues. The chain's CDR3 is CASSLKVNTEAFF. CDR3 nucleotide sequence: TGTGCCAGCAGTTTAAAGGTGAACACTGAAGCTTTCTTT.

In its sample, this clonotype was seen a few times. This rearrangement joins TRBV25-1 to TRBJ1-2; unclear D gene. Germline CDR1 reads MGHDK; CDR2 reads SYGVNS. V was trimmed by 3 bases and J by 7 bases, leaving 0 bases between them. The CDR3 runs 9 residues. The CDR3 loop reads CASSDGYTF. CDR3 DNA sequence: TGTGCCAGCAGTGATGGCTACACCTTC.

The chain links TRBV29-1 to TRBJ2-3, with D possibly being TRBD1 (5 bases). Trimming removed 4 bases at V and 14 bases at J, with 16 bases between. The germline CDR1 and CDR2 sequences are SQVTM and ANQGSEA. The CDR3 consists of 11 residues. The CDR3 region is CSVVLWNQGYF. DNA of the CDR3: TGCAGCGTTGTGTTGTGGAACCAGGGGTATTTT.

The CDR3 spells CASTPPGVNTEAFF. CDR3 DNA sequence: TGTGCCAGTACCCCCCCAGGGGTGAACACTGAAGCTTTCTTT. The chain recombines TRBV19 with TRBJ1-1; D possibly corresponds to TRBD1 (6 bases). The CDR3 loop spans 14 amino acids. Trimming removed 7 bases at V and 0 bases at J, with 12 bases between. The germline gives CDR1 LNHDA, CDR2 SQIVND (reference sequence).

This chain connects TRBV18 to TRBJ1-5; D is unclear. Germline CDR1 is KGHSH and CDR2 is LQKENI. CDR3 length equals 13 residues. V was clipped by 3 bases and J by 1 base, with 4 bases between them. As DNA, the CDR3 is TGTGCCAGCTCACCGGGAAGCAATCAGCCCCAGCATTTT. Translated: CASSPGSNQPQHF.

The genes are TRBV18 and TRBJ1-1; D perhaps matches TRBD1 (5 bases). This CDR3 comprises 15 residues. V shed 2 bases and J shed 3 bases, with 13 bases lying between them. Looked up from germline, CDR1 is KGHSH and CDR2 is LQKENI. The CDR3 nucleotides are TGTGCCAGCTCACCAGCGGTGGGGCTGGACACTGAAGCTTTCTTT. Translating gives CASSPAVGLDTEAFF.

The chain combines TRBV5-4 with TRBJ2-2; 11 bases fit TRBD2. Germline values: CDR1 SGHNT, CDR2 YYREEE (reference sequence). The V and J ends lost 1 base and 4 bases, in that order; junction bases with no gene match: 6. The CDR3 runs to 17 residues. DNA for the CDR3: TGTGCCAGCAGCTTGCGACTAGCGGGGACCCTCACCGGGGAGCTGTTTTTT. This gives the protein CASSLRLAGTLTGELFF. The complete variable domain, with remaining parts taken from reference TRBV5-4 and TRBJ2-2, reads ETGVTQSPTHLIKTRGQQVTLRCSSQSGHNTVSWYQQALGQGPQFIFQYYREEENGRGNFPPRFSGLQFPNYSSELNVNALELDDSALYLCASSLRLAGTLTGELFFGEGSRLTVL.

This clonotype rates as medium-sized. The chain combines TRBV7-9 with TRBJ1-1; 8 positions agree with TRBD1. The germline CDR1 and CDR2 sequences are SEHNR and FQNEAQ (reference sequence). The CDR3 consists of 11 residues. J gave up 11 bases and V 6 bases, and 5 bases lay outside the gene matches. The CDR3 spells CASRRTGRAFF. For the CDR3, the DNA is TGTGCCAGCAGGAGGACAGGGAGGGCTTTCTTT.

The chain has TRBV14 and TRBJ2-1, with D hard to call. V lost 2 bases and J 0 bases, leaving 14 bases between the germline ends. The length of the CDR3 is 17 residues. Germline-derived CDR1 and CDR2 are SGHDN and FVKESK. The chain's CDR3 is CASSQLTIESSYNEQFF. Written as DNA, the CDR3 is TGTGCCAGCAGCCAATTAACAATTGAAAGCTCCTACAATGAGCAGTTCTTC.

The V and J genes are TRBV18 and TRBJ1-2; D is ambiguous. The germline CDR1 and CDR2 sequences are KGHSH and LQKENI. This CDR3 comprises 16 residues. The germline V and J ends were trimmed by 0 bases and 4 bases, with 15 bases remaining between them. This CDR3 is CASSPPGVSRGYGYTF. CDR3 DNA: TGTGCCAGCTCACCACCAGGAGTATCCCGGGGCTATGGCTACACCTTC.

The rearrangement links TRBV18 to TRBJ2-3, with D tentatively TRBD1 (5 bases). The CDR3 spans 12 residues. Germline V gene data show CDR1 as KGHSH and CDR2 as LQKENI. The CDR3 DNA reads as TGTGTCACCGAAAAGGGGACAGATACGCAGTATTTT. Its translation: CVTEKGTDTQYF.